The present T cell receptor (beta chain) was sequenced within a study of identifying expanded T cells in peripheral blood. Only one count was recorded for this clone. The antigen is not known. The assay was immunoSEQ multiplex PCR, and TCRdb's table has in-frame clones only and misses some. The sample has under 120,000 clones, roughly 89% seen once. The CDR3 is made up of 24 amino acids. The ends lost 2 bases at V and 2 bases at J; junction bases unmatched: 30. Healthy donors had no documented immune events, such as infections, while sampled. Study-wide results and caveats: Across healthy donors, higher total template counts meant significantly greater approximately two-week count variance. Over approximately two and four weeks, about 15 and 18 clones changed, versus 1.2 between replicates.

This sequence joins TRBV23-1 and TRBJ2-3, with TRBD1 matching 8 bases. TRBV23-1 is designated an ORF whose function remains uncertain. The source material was blood. This sequence originates from a person aged 18 to 69 in good health. This CDR3 reads CASSQRARRGQVTHTGPHTDTQYF. Here the CDR3 DNA reads TGCGCCAGCAGTCAAAGGGCGCGCAGGGGACAGGTGACTCATACGGGGCCGCACACAGATACGCAGTATTTT.